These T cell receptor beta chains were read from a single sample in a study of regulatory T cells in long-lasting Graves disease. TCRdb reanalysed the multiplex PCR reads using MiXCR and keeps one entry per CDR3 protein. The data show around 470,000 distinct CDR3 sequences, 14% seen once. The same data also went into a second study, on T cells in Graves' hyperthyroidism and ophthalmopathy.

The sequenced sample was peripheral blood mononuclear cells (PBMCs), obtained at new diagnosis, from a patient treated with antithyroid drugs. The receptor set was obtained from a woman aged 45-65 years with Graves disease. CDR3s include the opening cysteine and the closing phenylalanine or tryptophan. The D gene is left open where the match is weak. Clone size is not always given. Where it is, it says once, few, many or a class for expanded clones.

cdr3_nt: TGCAGCGTTGAAGGGGCGACCGACTCCTACGAGCAGTACTTC; cdr3_aa: CSVEGATDSYEQYF; v_call: TRBV29-1; d_call: -; clone_size: many; j_call: TRBJ2-7
cdr3_nt: TGTGCCAGCAGCTTAGCAACTACTGGGGATCAACAGCCCCAGCATTTT; cdr3_aa: CASSLATTGDQQPQHF; v_call: TRBV7-9; d_call: -; clone_size: -; j_call: TRBJ1-5
cdr3_nt: TGTGCCAGCAGACCCGGGACATTGAACACTGAAGCTTTCTTT; cdr3_aa: CASRPGTLNTEAFF; v_call: TRBV28; d_call: -; clone_size: -; j_call: TRBJ1-1
cdr3_nt: TGTGCCAGCAGCAAACAGGGGACCATCGGAAACACCATATATTTT; cdr3_aa: CASSKQGTIGNTIYF; v_call: TRBV6-1; d_call: TRBD1; clone_size: -; j_call: TRBJ1-3
cdr3_nt: TGTGCCAGCAGTACGACTAGCGGGAACTACAATGAGCAGTTCTTC; cdr3_aa: CASSTTSGNYNEQFF; v_call: TRBV27; d_call: TRBD2; clone_size: many; j_call: TRBJ2-1
cdr3_nt: TGTGCCAGCAGTGATAGCGGGAGAGCGAACACCGGGGAGCTGTTTTTT; cdr3_aa: CASSDSGRANTGELFF; v_call: TRBV28; d_call: TRBD2; clone_size: few; j_call: TRBJ2-2
cdr3_nt: TGTGCCAGCAGCAACCAACTAGCGGAGTACAATGAGCAGTTCTTC; cdr3_aa: CASSNQLAEYNEQFF; v_call: TRBV11-2; d_call: TRBD2; clone_size: many; j_call: TRBJ2-1
cdr3_nt: TGTGCCAGCAGTTCGAAAAACTCGGACAAGCCTGCCTATGGCTACACCTTC; cdr3_aa: CASSSKNSDKPAYGYTF; v_call: TRBV27; d_call: -; clone_size: few; j_call: TRBJ1-2
cdr3_nt: TGTGCCACCAGCAGAGATCATTGGGGCTCCAAAAACATTCAGTACTTC; cdr3_aa: CATSRDHWGSKNIQYF; v_call: TRBV15; d_call: -; clone_size: -; j_call: TRBJ2-4
cdr3_nt: TGCGCCAGCAGCTTGCCGGACAGGGCCTCTGGAAACACCATATATTTT; cdr3_aa: CASSLPDRASGNTIYF; v_call: TRBV5-1; d_call: TRBD1; clone_size: -; j_call: TRBJ1-3
cdr3_nt: TGTGCCAGCAGCCCGGGACACCTTACTTTGAACACTGAAGCTTTCTTT; cdr3_aa: CASSPGHLTLNTEAFF; v_call: TRBV3-1; d_call: -; clone_size: many; j_call: TRBJ1-1
cdr3_nt: TGTGCCAGCAGCCAAGCGCATCTAACGGGAGTCACCGGGGAGCTGTTTTTT; cdr3_aa: CASSQAHLTGVTGELFF; v_call: TRBV14; d_call: -; clone_size: -; j_call: TRBJ2-2
cdr3_nt: TGTGCCAGCAGTTCAGCGGGAGGGCCGGGGATCAATGAGCAGTTCTTC; cdr3_aa: CASSSAGGPGINEQFF; v_call: TRBV7-9; d_call: TRBD2; clone_size: many; j_call: TRBJ2-1
cdr3_nt: TGTGCCAGCAGTTTCTCAGCGGGAGGAAACAATGAGCAGTTCTTC; cdr3_aa: CASSFSAGGNNEQFF; v_call: TRBV28; d_call: TRBD2; clone_size: -; j_call: TRBJ2-1
cdr3_nt: TGTGCCAGTAGTATGGCAGGACTGAGCAATCAGCCCCAGCATTTT; cdr3_aa: CASSMAGLSNQPQHF; v_call: TRBV19; d_call: -; clone_size: few; j_call: TRBJ1-5
cdr3_nt: TGTGCCAGCAGCTTAGACAGTTCAACCTACAATGAGCAGTTCTTC; cdr3_aa: CASSLDSSTYNEQFF; v_call: TRBV7-8; d_call: -; clone_size: many; j_call: TRBJ2-1
cdr3_nt: TGTGCCAGCAGTCAATATCCCGGGACAGCTTACAATGAGCAGTTCTTC; cdr3_aa: CASSQYPGTAYNEQFF; v_call: TRBV6-2/TRBV6-3; d_call: TRBD1; clone_size: many; j_call: TRBJ2-1
cdr3_nt: TGTGCCAGCAATGGACAGGGCCTTTCCACAGATACGCAGTATTTT; cdr3_aa: CASNGQGLSTDTQYF; v_call: TRBV2; d_call: TRBD1; clone_size: many; j_call: TRBJ2-3
cdr3_nt: TGTGCCAGCAGTGTTGGACTAATTCTATACAATGAGCAGTTCTTC; cdr3_aa: CASSVGLILYNEQFF; v_call: TRBV2; d_call: -; clone_size: many; j_call: TRBJ2-1
cdr3_nt: TGTGCCAGCAGTTTTAACTCAGGGGAACTAAGCACAGATACGCAGTATTTT; cdr3_aa: CASSFNSGELSTDTQYF; v_call: TRBV12-3/TRBV12-4; d_call: -; clone_size: many; j_call: TRBJ2-3
cdr3_nt: TGCGCCAGCAGCCGCGAGAGGGTGGCCTACGAGCAGTACTTC; cdr3_aa: CASSRERVAYEQYF; v_call: TRBV4-1; d_call: -; clone_size: many; j_call: TRBJ2-7
cdr3_nt: TGTGCCAGCAGCTCTGAGGGGGGTTCACCCCTCCACTTT; cdr3_aa: CASSSEGGSPLHF; v_call: TRBV7-2; d_call: -; clone_size: many; j_call: TRBJ1-6
cdr3_nt: TGCGCCAGCAGCCAAACCCGGGACAGGGGGCGCGAGCAGTACTTC; cdr3_aa: CASSQTRDRGREQYF; v_call: TRBV4-1; d_call: TRBD1; clone_size: few; j_call: TRBJ2-7
cdr3_nt: TGTGCCAGTAGTCCGGACTGGAACTATGGCTACACCTTC; cdr3_aa: CASSPDWNYGYTF; v_call: TRBV19; d_call: -; clone_size: -; j_call: TRBJ1-2
cdr3_nt: TGTGCCAGCAGCTTAGAGGCTAGCGGGAGGGCCCCTCAAATCTTACACACAGATACGCAGTATTTT; cdr3_aa: CASSLEASGRAPQILHTDTQYF; v_call: TRBV11-2; d_call: TRBD2; clone_size: few; j_call: TRBJ2-3
cdr3_nt: TGTGCCAGCAGCTTAAGTCTGGACACTGAAGCTTTCTTT; cdr3_aa: CASSLSLDTEAFF; v_call: TRBV7-6; d_call: -; clone_size: many; j_call: TRBJ1-1
cdr3_nt: TGTGCCAGCAGTTTATTACTAGCGGACGGGAATGAGCAGTTCTTC; cdr3_aa: CASSLLLADGNEQFF; v_call: TRBV28; d_call: TRBD2; clone_size: many; j_call: TRBJ2-1
cdr3_nt: TGTGCCACCAGTGACTCCGGGACAGGGACCCCAGGGACCCAGTACTTC; cdr3_aa: CATSDSGTGTPGTQYF; v_call: TRBV24-1; d_call: TRBD1; clone_size: many; j_call: TRBJ2-5
cdr3_nt: TGTGCCAGCAGCGTAGTCCCCATCTATAGCGCGGGAGAGAACGGGGAGCTGTTTTTT; cdr3_aa: CASSVVPIYSAGENGELFF; v_call: TRBV9; d_call: TRBD2; clone_size: -; j_call: TRBJ2-2
cdr3_nt: TGTGCCAGCAGCTTAAGTGCCGGGATTGGCTACACCTTC; cdr3_aa: CASSLSAGIGYTF; v_call: TRBV7-3; d_call: -; clone_size: many; j_call: TRBJ1-2
cdr3_nt: TGTGCCGCGAAAGCGGGAGACCTGAACTACGAGCAGTACTTC; cdr3_aa: CAAKAGDLNYEQYF; v_call: TRBV6-1; d_call: TRBD2; clone_size: -; j_call: TRBJ2-7